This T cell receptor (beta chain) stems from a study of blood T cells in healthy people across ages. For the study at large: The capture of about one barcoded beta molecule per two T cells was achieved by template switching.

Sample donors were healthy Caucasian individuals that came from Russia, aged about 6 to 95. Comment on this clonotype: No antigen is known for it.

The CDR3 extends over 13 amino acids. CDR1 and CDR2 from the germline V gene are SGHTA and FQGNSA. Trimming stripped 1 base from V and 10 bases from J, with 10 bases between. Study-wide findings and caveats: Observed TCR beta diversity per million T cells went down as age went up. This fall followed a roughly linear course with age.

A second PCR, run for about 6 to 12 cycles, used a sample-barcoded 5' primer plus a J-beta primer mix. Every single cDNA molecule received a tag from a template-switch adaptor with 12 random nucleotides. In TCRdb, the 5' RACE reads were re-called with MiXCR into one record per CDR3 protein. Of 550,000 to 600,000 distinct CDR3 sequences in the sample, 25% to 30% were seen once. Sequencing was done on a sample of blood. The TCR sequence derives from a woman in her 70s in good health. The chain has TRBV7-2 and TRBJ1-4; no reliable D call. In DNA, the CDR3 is TGTGCCAGCAGCTTAGAAAGGGATGGAAAACTGTTTTTT. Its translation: CASSLERDGKLFF. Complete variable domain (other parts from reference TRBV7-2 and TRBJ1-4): GAGVSQSPSNKVTEKGKDVELRCDPISGHTALYWYRQSLGQGLEFLIYFQGNSAPDKSGLPSDRFSAERTGGSVSTLTIQRTQQEDSAVYLCASSLERDGKLFFGSGTQLSVL.